This T cell receptor beta chain was obtained from a study of shared clonotypes between healthy human individuals. Whole-study results and caveats: Only blood underwent sampling, and tissue repertoires likely differ. The study drew on few donors, limiting represented genetic and exposure-history diversity.

When replicate PCRs were run on sorted subsets, they used approximately 0.2 ug DNA, about 31,000 T cell genomes. Here immunoSEQ multiplex PCR was the method, and the copy in TCRdb shows in-frame clones only, minus some. This sample carries about 980,000 clones, over 60% of them seen once, and the ten largest clones take around 1.4%. Germline CDR1 is MNHEY and CDR2 is SVGAGI. The CDR3 contains 14 residues. The ends lost 4 bases at V and 2 bases at J; junction bases unmatched: 1. On this clone: Its antigen is currently unknown.

The gene calls are TRBV6-5 and TRBJ1-5, with 8 positions matching TRBD1. This sequence originates from a man between 18 and 35 years old in good health. The sequencing sample was made of memory CD4+ T cells sorted from blood. The subset denotes: CD45RA-negative fraction. The DNA of the CDR3 is TGTGCCAGCAGTTCAGGGGGCGGCAATCAGCCCCAGCATTTT. Encoded protein: CASSSGGGNQPQHF.